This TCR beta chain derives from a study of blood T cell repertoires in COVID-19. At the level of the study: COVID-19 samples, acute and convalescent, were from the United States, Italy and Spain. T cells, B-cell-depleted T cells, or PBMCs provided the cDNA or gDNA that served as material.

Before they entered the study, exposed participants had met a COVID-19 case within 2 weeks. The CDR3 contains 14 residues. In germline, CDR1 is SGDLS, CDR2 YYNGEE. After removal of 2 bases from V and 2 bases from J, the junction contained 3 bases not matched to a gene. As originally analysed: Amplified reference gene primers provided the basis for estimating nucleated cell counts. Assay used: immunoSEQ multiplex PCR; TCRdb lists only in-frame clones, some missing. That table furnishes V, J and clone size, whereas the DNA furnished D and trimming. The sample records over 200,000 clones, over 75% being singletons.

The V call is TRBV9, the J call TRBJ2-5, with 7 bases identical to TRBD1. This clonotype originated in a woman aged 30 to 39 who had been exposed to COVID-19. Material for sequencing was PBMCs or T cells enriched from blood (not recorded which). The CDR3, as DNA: TGTGCCAGCAGCGTCACAGGGGTGCAAGAGACCCAGTACTTC. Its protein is CASSVTGVQETQYF.